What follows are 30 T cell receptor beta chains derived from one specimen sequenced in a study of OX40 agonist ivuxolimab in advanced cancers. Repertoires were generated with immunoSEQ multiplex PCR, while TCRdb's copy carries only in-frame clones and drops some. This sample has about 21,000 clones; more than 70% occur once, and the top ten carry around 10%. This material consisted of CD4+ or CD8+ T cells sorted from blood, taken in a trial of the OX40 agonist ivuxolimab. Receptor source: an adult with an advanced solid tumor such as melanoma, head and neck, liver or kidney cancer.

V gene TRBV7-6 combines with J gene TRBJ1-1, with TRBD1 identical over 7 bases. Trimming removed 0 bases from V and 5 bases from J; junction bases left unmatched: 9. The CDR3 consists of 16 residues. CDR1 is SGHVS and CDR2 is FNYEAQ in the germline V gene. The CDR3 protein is CASSLASEGAGTEAFF. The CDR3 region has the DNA TGTGCCAGCAGCTTAGCGAGCGAGGGGGCAGGGACTGAAGCTTTCTTT. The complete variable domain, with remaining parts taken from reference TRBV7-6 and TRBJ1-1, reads GAGVSQSPRYKVTKRGQDVALRCDPISGHVSLYWYRQALGQGPEFLTYFNYEAQQDKSGLPNDRFSAERPEGSISTLTIQRTEQRDSAMYRCASSLASEGAGTEAFFGQGTRLTVV.

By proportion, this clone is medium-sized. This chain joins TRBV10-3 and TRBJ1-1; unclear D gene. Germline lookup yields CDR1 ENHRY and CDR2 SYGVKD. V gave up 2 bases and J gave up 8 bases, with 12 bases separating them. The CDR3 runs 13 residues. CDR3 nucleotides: TGTGCCATCAGTGAGGGACCGTCCCTCGAAGCTTTCTTT. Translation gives CAISEGPSLEAFF.

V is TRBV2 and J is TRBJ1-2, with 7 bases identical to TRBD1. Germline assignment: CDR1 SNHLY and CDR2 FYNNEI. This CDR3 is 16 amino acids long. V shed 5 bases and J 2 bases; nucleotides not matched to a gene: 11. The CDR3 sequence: CASSHAPQGGNYGYTF. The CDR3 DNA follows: TGTGCCAGCAGTCACGCCCCCCAGGGGGGGAACTATGGCTACACCTTC.

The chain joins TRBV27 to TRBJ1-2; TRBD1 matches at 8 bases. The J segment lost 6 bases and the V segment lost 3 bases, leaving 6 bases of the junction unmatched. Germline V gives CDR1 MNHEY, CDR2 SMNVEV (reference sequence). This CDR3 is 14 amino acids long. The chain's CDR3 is CASSFGRGRHGYTF. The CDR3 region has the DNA TGTGCCAGCAGTTTCGGCAGGGGGCGGCATGGCTACACCTTC.

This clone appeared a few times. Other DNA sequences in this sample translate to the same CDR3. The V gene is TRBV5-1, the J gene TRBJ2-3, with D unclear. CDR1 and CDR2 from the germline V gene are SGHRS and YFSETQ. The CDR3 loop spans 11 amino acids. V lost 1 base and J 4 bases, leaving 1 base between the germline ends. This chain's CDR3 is CASSLSDTQYF. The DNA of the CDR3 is TGCGCCAGCAGCTTGTCAGATACGCAGTATTTT.

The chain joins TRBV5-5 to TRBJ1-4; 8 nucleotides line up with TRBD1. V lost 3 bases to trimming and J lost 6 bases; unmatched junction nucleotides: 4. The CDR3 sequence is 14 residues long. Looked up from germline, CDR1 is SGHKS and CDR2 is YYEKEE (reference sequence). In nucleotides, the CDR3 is TGTGCCAGCAGCTCGACAGGGGATTATGAAAAACTGTTTTTT. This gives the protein CASSSTGDYEKLFF.

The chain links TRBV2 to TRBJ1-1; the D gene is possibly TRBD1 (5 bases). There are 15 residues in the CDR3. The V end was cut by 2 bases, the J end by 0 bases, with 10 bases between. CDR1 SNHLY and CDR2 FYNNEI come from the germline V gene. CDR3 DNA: TGTGCCAGCAGTGAAAACCAGGGCATGAACACTGAAGCTTTCTTT. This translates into CASSENQGMNTEAFF. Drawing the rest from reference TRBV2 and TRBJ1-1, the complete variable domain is EPEVTQTPSHQVTQMGQEVILRCVPISNHLYFYWYRQILGQKVEFLVSFYNNEISEKSEIFDDQFSVERPDGSNFTLKIRSTKLEDSAMYFCASSENQGMNTEAFFGQGTRLTVV.

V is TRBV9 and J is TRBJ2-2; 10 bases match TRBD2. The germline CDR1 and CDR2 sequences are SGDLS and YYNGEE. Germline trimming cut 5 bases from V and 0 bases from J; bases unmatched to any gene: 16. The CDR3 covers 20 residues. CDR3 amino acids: CASRKSPGLAMITNTGELFF. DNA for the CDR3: TGTGCCAGCAGGAAATCGCCGGGACTAGCGATGATAACGAACACCGGGGAGCTGTTTTTT.

CDR3: CAITTGSTDTQYF. CDR3 DNA: TGTGCCATCACAACAGGTAGCACAGATACGCAGTATTTT. The V and J genes are TRBV10-3 and TRBJ2-3; weak D call: TRBD1 (5 bases). V dropped 7 bases and J dropped 0 bases, with 8 bases sitting between them. Germline V gives CDR1 ENHRY, CDR2 SYGVKD. The CDR3 runs 13 residues.

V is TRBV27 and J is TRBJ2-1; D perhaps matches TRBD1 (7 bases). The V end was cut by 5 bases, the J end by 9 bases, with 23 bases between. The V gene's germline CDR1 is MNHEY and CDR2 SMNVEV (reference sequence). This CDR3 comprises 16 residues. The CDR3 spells CASSVLRPQGGIEQFF. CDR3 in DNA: TGTGCCAGCAGTGTCCTCCGTCCGCAGGGGGGTATTGAGCAGTTCTTC.

The CDR3 protein is CASSWYSTTEAFF. CDR3 coding DNA: TGTGCCAGCAGCTGGTACAGCACCACTGAAGCTTTCTTT. The rearrangement links TRBV5-8 to TRBJ1-1; D is unresolved. The CDR3 runs to 13 residues. V was cut by 3 bases and J by 4 bases, with 10 bases left in between. Germline-derived CDR1 and CDR2 are SGHTS and YDEGEE.

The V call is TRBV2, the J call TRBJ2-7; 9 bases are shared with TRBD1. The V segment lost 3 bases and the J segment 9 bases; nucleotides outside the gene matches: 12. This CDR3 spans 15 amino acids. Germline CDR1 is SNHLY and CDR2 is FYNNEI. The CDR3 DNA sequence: TGTGCCAGCAGTGACCCCCGGGACAGGGTGATTTGGCAGTACTTC. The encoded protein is CASSDPRDRVIWQYF.

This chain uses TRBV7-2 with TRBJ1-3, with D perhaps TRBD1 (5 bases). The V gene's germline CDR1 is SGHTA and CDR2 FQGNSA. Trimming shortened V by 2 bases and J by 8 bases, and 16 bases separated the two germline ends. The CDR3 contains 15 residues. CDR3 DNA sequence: TGTGCCAGCAGCTTAATGTCCAGGGCTGTAGACACCATATATTTT. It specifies CASSLMSRAVDTIYF.

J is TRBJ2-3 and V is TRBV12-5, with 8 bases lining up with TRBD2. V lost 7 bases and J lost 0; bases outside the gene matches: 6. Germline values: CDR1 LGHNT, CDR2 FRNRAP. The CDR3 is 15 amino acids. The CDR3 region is CASATGGTSTDTQYF. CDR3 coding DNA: TGTGCTAGTGCGACGGGAGGGACTAGCACAGATACGCAGTATTTT.

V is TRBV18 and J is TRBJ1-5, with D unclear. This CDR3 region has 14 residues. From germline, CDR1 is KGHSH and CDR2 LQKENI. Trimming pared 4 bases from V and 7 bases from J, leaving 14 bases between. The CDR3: CASSRPGKEQPQHF. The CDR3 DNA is TGTGCCAGCTCACGGCCCGGGAAGGAACAGCCCCAGCATTTT.

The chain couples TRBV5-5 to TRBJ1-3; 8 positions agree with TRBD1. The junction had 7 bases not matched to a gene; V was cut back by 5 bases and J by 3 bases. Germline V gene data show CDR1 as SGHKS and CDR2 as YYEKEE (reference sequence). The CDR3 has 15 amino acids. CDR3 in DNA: TGTGCCAGCAGTCCGGACAGGGCTCTTGGAAACACCATATATTTT. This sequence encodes CASSPDRALGNTIYF. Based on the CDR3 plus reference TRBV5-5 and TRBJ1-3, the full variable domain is DAGVTQSPTHLIKTRGQQVTLRCSPISGHKSVSWYQQVLGQGPQFIFQYYEKEERGRGNFPDRFSARQFPNYSSELNVNALLLGDSALYLCASSPDRALGNTIYFGEGSWLTVV.

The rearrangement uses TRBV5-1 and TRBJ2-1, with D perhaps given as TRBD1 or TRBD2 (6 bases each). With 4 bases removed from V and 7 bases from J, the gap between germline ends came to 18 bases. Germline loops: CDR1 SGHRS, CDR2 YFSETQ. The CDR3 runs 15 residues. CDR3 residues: CASSPLPEGGNEQFF. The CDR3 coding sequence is TGCGCCAGCAGCCCATTACCTGAGGGGGGTAATGAGCAGTTCTTC.

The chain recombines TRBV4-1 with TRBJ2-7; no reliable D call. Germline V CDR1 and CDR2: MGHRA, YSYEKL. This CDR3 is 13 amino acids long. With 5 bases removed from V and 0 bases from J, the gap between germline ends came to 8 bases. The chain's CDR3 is CASSNLGSYEQYF. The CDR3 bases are TGCGCCAGCAGCAATCTGGGCTCCTACGAGCAGTACTTC.

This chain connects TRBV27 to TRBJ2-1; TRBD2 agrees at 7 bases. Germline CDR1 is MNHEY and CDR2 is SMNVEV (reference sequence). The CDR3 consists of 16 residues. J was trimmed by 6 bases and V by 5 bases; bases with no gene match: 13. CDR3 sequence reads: CASSPRGGSRSNEQFF. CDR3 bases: TGTGCCAGCAGTCCTCGCGGGGGTTCGCGTAGCAATGAGCAGTTCTTC.

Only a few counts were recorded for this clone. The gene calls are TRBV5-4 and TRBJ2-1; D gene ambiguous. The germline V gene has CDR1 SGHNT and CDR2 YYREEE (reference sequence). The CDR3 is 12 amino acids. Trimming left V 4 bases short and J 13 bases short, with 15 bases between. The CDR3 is CASSQDGFSQFF. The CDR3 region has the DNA TGTGCCAGCAGCCAAGACGGATTCTCTCAGTTCTTC.

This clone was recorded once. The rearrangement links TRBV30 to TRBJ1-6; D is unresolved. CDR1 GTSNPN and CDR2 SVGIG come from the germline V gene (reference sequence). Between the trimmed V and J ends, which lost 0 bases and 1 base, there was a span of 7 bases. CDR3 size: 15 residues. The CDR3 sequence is CAWSVRGSYNSPLHF. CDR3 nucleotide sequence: TGTGCCTGGAGTGTACGCGGATCCTATAATTCACCCCTCCACTTT.

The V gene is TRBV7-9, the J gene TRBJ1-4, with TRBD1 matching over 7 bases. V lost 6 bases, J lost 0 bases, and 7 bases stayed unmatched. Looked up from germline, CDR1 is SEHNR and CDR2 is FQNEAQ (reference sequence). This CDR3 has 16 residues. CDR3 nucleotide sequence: TGTGCCAGCAGTTTATTCACAGGGGCAACTAATGAAAAACTGTTTTTT. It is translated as CASSLFTGATNEKLFF. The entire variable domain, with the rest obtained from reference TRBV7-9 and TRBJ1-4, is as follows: DTGVSQNPRHKITKRGQNVTFRCDPISEHNRLYWYRQTLGQGPEFLTYFQNEAQLEKSRLLSDRFSAERPKGSFSTLEIQRTEQGDSAMYLCASSLFTGATNEKLFFGSGTQLSVL.

The CDR3 here is CASSLGSPGEQYF. The CDR3, as DNA: TGTGCCAGCAGCCTCGGGTCACCGGGCGAGCAGTACTTC. This rearrangement joins TRBV9 to TRBJ2-7; D gene uncertain. This CDR3 spans 13 amino acids. Germline-derived CDR1 and CDR2 are SGDLS and YYNGEE. V dropped 4 bases and J dropped 6 bases, with 14 bases sitting between them. The variable domain in full, with the rest retrieved from reference TRBV9 and TRBJ2-7, is DSGVTQTPKHLITATGQRVTLRCSPRSGDLSVYWYQQSLDQGLQFLIQYYNGEERAKGNILERFSAQQFPDLHSELNLSSLELGDSALYFCASSLGSPGEQYFGPGTRLTVT.

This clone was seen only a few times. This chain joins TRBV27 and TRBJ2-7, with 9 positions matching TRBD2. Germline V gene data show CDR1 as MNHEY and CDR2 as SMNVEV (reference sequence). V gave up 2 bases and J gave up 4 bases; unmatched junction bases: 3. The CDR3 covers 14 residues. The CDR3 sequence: CASSLAGGPYEQYF. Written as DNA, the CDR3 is TGTGCCAGCAGTTTAGCGGGGGGGCCGTACGAGCAGTACTTC.

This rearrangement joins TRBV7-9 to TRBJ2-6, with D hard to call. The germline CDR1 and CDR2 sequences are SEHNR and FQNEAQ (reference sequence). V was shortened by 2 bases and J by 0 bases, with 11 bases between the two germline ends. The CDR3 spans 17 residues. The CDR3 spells CASSLLRLRSGANVLTF. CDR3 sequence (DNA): TGTGCCAGCAGCTTACTTCGGCTACGCTCTGGGGCCAACGTCCTGACTTTC. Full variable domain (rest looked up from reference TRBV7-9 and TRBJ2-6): DTGVSQNPRHKITKRGQNVTFRCDPISEHNRLYWYRQTLGQGPEFLTYFQNEAQLEKSRLLSDRFSAERPKGSFSTLEIQRTEQGDSAMYLCASSLLRLRSGANVLTFGAGSRLTVL.

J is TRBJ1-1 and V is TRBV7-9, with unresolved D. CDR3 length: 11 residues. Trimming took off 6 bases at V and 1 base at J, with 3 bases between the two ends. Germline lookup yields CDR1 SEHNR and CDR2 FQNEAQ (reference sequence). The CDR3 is CASRENTEAFF. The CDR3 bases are TGTGCCAGCAGGGAGAACACTGAAGCTTTCTTT.

CDR3 residues: CASSLNWEGSYNEQFF. The CDR3 bases are TGTGCCAGCAGCTTAAATTGGGAGGGGTCCTACAATGAGCAGTTCTTC. The chain couples TRBV7-6 to TRBJ2-1; 7 positions match TRBD2. From germline, CDR1 is SGHVS and CDR2 FNYEAQ. The CDR3 runs to 16 residues. The J segment lost 1 base and the V segment lost 2 bases, leaving 5 bases of the junction unmatched.

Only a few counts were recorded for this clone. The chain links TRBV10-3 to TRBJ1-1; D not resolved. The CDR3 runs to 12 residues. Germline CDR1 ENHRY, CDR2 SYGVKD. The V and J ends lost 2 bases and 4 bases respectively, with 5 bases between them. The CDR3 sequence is CAISEMGTEAFF. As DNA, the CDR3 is TGTGCCATCAGTGAGATGGGCACTGAAGCTTTCTTT.

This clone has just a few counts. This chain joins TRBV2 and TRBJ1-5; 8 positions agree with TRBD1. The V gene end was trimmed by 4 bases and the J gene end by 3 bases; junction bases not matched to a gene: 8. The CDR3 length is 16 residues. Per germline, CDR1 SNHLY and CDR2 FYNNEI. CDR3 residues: CASSVGPGGNNQPQHF. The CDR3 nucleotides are TGTGCCAGCAGTGTAGGACCAGGGGGCAACAATCAGCCCCAGCATTTT.

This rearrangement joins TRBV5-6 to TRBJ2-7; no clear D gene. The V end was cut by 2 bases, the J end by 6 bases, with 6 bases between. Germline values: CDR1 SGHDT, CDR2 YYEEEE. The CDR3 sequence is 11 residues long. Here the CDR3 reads CASSLRVEQYF. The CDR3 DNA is TGTGCCAGCAGCTTAAGGGTCGAGCAGTACTTC. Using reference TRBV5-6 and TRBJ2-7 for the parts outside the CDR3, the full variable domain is DAGVTQSPTHLIKTRGQQVTLRCSPKSGHDTVSWYQQALGQGPQFIFQYYEEEERQRGNFPDRFSGHQFPNYSSELNVNALLLGDSALYLCASSLRVEQYFGPGTRLTVT.